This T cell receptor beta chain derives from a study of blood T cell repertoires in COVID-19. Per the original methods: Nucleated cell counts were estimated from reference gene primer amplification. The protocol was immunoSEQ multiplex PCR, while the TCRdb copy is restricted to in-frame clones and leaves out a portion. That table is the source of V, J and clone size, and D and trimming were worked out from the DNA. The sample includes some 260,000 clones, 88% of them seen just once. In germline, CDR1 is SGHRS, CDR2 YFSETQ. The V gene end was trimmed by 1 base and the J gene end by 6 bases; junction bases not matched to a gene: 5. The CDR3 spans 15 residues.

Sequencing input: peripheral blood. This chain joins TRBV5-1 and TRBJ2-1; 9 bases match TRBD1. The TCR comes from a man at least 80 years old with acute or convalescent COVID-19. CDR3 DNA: TGCGCCAGCAGCTTGACAGGGGGCACTCGCAATGAGCAGTTCTTC. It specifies CASSLTGGTRNEQFF. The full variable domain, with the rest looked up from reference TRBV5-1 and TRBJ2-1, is KAGVTQTPRYLIKTRGQQVTLSCSPISGHRSVSWYQQTPGQGLQFLFEYFSETQRNKGNFPGRFSGRQFSNSRSEMNVSTLELGDSALYLCASSLTGGTRNEQFFGPGTRLTVL.